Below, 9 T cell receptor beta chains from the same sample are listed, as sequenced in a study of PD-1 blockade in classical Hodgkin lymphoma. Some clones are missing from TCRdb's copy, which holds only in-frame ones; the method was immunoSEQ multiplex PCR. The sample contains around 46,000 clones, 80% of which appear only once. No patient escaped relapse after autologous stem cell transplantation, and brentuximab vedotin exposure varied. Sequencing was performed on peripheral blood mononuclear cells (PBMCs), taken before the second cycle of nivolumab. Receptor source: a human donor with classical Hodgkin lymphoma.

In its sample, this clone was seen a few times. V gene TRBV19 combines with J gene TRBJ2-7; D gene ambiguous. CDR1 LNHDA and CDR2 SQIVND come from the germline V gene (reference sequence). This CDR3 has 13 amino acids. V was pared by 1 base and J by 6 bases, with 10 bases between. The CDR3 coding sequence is TGTGCCAGTAGTATAGGTTCCTTGTCCGAGCAGTACTTC. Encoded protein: CASSIGSLSEQYF.

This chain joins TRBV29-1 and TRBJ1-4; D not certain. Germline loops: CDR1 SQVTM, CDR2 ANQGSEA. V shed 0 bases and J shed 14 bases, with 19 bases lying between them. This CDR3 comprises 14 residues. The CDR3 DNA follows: TGCAGCGTTGAAGATTTGTGCTTCCGAACTGCTCTGTTTTTT. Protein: CSVEDLCFRTALFF.

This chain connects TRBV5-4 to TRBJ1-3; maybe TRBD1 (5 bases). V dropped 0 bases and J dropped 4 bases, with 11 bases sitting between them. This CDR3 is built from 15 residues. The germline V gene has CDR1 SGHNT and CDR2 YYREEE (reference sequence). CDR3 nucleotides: TGTGCCAGCAGCTTGGGCGGGGACGGGGGAAACACCATATATTTT. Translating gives CASSLGGDGGNTIYF.

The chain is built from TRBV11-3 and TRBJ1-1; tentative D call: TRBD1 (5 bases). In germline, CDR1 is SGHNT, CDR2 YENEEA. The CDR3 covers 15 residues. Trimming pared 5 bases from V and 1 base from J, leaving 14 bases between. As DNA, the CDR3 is TGTGCCAGCAGCACGGGGGAGGTCTGGAACACTGAAGCTTTCTTT. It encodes CASSTGEVWNTEAFF.

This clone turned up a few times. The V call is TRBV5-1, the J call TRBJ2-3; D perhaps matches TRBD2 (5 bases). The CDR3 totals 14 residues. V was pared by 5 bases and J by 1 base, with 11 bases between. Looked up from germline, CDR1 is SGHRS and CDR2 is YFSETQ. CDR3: CASSPAGGTDTQYF. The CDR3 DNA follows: TGCGCCAGCAGTCCGGCCGGGGGCACAGATACGCAGTATTTT.

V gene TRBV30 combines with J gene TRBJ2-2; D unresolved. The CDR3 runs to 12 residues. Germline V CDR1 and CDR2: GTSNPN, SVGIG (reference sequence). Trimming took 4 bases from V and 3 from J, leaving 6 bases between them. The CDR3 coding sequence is TGTGCCTGGAAGATCCACACCGGGGAGCTGTTTTTT. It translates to CAWKIHTGELFF.

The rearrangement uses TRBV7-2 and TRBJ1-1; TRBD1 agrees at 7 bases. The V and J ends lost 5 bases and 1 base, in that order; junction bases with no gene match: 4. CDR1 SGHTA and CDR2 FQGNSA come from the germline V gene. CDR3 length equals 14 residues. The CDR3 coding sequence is TGTGCCAGCAGCCTACAGGGGAGGAACACTGAAGCTTTCTTT. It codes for CASSLQGRNTEAFF.

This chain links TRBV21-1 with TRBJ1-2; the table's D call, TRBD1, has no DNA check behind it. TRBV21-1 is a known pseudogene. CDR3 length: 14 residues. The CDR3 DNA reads TGTGCCAGCAGAAGACCGGACAGTAACTATGGCTACACCTTC. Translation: CASRRPDSNYGYTF.

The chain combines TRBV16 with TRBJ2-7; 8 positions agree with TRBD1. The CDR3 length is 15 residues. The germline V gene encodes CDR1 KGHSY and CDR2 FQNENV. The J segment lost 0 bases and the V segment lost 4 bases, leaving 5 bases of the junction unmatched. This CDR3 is CASSPGQGLSYEQYF. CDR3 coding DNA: TGTGCCAGCAGCCCCGGACAGGGACTCTCCTACGAGCAGTACTTC.